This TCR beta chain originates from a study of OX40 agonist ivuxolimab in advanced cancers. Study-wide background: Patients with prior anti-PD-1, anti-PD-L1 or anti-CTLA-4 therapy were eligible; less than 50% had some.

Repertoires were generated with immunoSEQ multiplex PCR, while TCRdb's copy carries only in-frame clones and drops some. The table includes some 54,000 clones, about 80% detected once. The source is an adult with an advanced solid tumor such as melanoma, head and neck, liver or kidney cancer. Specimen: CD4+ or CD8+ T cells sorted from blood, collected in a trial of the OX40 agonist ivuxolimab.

CDR3 sequence (DNA): TGTGCCAGTAGTCCCGGGACGGTGGGGGTCCAGCCCCAGCATTTT. Its translation is CASSPGTVGVQPQHF. V usage is TRBV19 and J usage is TRBJ1-5; tentative D call: TRBD1 (5 bases). This CDR3 is 15 amino acids long. The ends were cut back, 5 bases at V and 7 bases at J, with 18 bases in the middle. Germline V CDR1 and CDR2: LNHDA, SQIVND (reference sequence).